This T cell receptor (beta chain) was sequenced for a study of regulatory T cells in long-lasting Graves disease. Study overall: Newly diagnosed Graves' patients took antithyroid drugs under 3 months.

TCR beta libraries were built with iRepertoire HTBI primers and Arm-PCR of CDR3 regions. MiXCR, applied by TCRdb to the multiplex PCR reads, yields one record per CDR3 protein. The table records 510,000 or so distinct CDR3 sequences, around 12% of them present only once. The time point is: newly diagnosed GD, antithyroid drugs for less than 3 months. PBMC-derived RNA was used for the TCR library. Graves' disease diagnoses followed American Thyroid Association guidelines. This CDR3 region has 14 residues. V lost 6 bases to trimming and J lost 7 bases; unmatched junction nucleotides: 10. Germline CDR1 is DFQATT and CDR2 is SNEGSKA (reference sequence). These same data were also listed under a study on T cells in Graves' hyperthyroidism and ophthalmopathy. That study adds: Blood also showed most of the thyroid clonotypes that were expanded above 0.001.

The sequences come from peripheral blood mononuclear cells (PBMCs), collected at new diagnosis, from a patient treated with antithyroid drugs. The sequence was collected from a woman in her thirties with Graves disease. The V gene is TRBV20-1, the J gene TRBJ1-5, with 9 bases lining up with TRBD1. For the CDR3, the DNA is TGCAGTGCCACACCGGGACAGGGTTACCAGCCCCAGCATTTT. Encoded protein: CSATPGQGYQPQHF.